The present T cell receptor (beta chain) was sequenced within a study of shared clonotypes between healthy human individuals. The healthy adult donors were HIV-negative and reported no recent acute infections or vaccinations. The CDR3 runs to 13 residues. Germline values: CDR1 MNHEY, CDR2 SMNVEV (reference sequence). V shed 7 bases and J shed 3 bases, with 12 bases lying between them. Study-wide results and caveats: The small donor group covered limited genetic and exposure diversity.

About this clone itself: Its antigen remains unidentified.

Sequencing was at deep level. Every subset had its genomic DNA shared out evenly among several immunoSEQ plates. Assay used: immunoSEQ multiplex PCR; TCRdb lists only in-frame clones, some missing. The table lists more than 2,000,000 clones, around 90% of them singletons. The receptor's source is a man younger than 35 in good health. The chain joins TRBV27 to TRBJ1-2; D is possibly TRBD1 (5 bases). The sequenced sample consisted of naive CD4+ T cells sorted from blood. Subset of the sample: CD45RA+ positively selected. CDR3 nucleotides: TGTGCCAGCAAAGGGGAGGCGGACTATGGCTACACCTTC. This encodes CASKGEADYGYTF.